This T cell receptor beta chain came from a study of identical twins. General study results and limits: The study reached conclusions through statistical analysis that was cross-sectional, not following the same donors. Reduced insertions were recorded for abundant cord blood beta clonotypes, with no such pattern in memory repertoires.

Each CDR3 protein is one row after TCRdb ran MiXCR on the 5' RACE reads. The table records approximately 300,000 distinct CDR3 sequences, roughly 10% of them present only once. This clonotype was recorded a few times. As yet, its antigen is unknown. The ends lost 5 bases at V and 4 bases at J; junction bases unmatched: 10. From germline, CDR1 is MNHEY and CDR2 SVGEGT. The CDR3 is made up of 15 amino acids. These data were likewise used in another study, on yellow fever vaccine responses in identical twins. Per that paper: Twins' vaccine T cell response reportedly seemed partly convergent, partly personalized.

The receptor comes from a woman between 18 and 29 years old in good health. The V and J genes are TRBV6-2 or TRBV6-3 and TRBJ1-1; 7 bases are a match to TRBD1. Source material: CD8+ T cells sorted from blood. The DNA of the CDR3 is TGTGCCAGCAGTCCGAACCCTTACAGGGGCACTGAAGCTTTCTTT. Translated: CASSPNPYRGTEAFF.